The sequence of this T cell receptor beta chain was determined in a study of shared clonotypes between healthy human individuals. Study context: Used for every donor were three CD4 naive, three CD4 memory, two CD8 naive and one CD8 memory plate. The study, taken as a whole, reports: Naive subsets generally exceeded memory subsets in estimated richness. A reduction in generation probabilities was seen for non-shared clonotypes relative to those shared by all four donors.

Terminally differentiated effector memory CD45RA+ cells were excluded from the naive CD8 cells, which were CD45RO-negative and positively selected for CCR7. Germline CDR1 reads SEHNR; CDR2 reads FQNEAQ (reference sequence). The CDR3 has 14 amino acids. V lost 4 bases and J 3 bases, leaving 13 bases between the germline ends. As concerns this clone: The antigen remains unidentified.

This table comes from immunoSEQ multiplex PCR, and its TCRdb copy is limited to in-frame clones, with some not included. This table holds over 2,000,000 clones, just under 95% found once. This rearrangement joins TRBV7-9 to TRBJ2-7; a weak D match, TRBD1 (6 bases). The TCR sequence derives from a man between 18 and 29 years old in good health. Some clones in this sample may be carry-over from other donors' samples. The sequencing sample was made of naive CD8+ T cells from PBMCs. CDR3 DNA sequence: TGTGCCAGCAGCTCCGACACAGGGAACTACGAGCAGTACTTC. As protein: CASSSDTGNYEQYF.